A selection of T cell receptor beta chains follows, all from one sample in a study of blood T cell repertoires in COVID-19. Using immunoSEQ multiplex PCR, the repertoire was profiled, and TCRdb retains in-frame clones only, with some absent. Of around 42,000 clones detected, more than 70% appear once; the ten largest clones hold approximately 4.8%. The sample comprised peripheral blood. Every receptor here comes from a human donor in a cohort sampled during active COVID-19. CDR3s include the opening cysteine and the closing phenylalanine or tryptophan. D genes are given only for firm matches. For some rows the clone size is stated as once, few or many, or as a class when expanded; others skip it.

d_gene,j_gene,v_gene,abundance,CDR3nt,CDR3aa
TRBD2,TRBJ2-7,TRBV28,.,TGTGCCGCCGGGGGGGGCCAATACGAGCAGTACTTC,CAAGGGQYEQYF
.,TRBJ2-6,TRBV4-1,.,TGCGCCAGCAGCCAAGGGCTTTTTGGGGCCAACGTCCTGACTTTC,CASSQGLFGANVLTF
.,TRBJ1-1,TRBV10-2,.,TGCGCCAGCAGCCACCCAGGGGTTGGCACTGAAGCTTTCTTT,CASSHPGVGTEAFF
TRBD1,TRBJ2-2,TRBV7-3,.,TGTGCCAGCAGCGCAATGGGACAGGCGATCAGAGACACCGGGGAGCTGTTTTTT,CASSAMGQAIRDTGELFF
TRBD2,TRBJ2-1,TRBV19,.,TGTGCCAGTAGTATTAGTCTTGGACTAGCGGGGGCTAGCTCCTACAATGAGCAGTTCTTC,CASSISLGLAGASSYNEQFF
.,TRBJ1-4,TRBV4-1,.,TGCGCCAGCAGCCAATATGGAGCCGGGTCCAATGAAAAACTGTTTTTT,CASSQYGAGSNEKLFF
.,TRBJ1-1,TRBV28,once,TGTGCCAGCGTACCAGATATACAGGGGAACACTGAAGCTTTCTTT,CASVPDIQGNTEAFF
TRBD2,TRBJ2-7,TRBV27,.,TGTGCCAGCAGCCCTCAAACTAGCGGGAACTACGAGCAGTACTTC,CASSPQTSGNYEQYF
TRBD2,TRBJ2-7,TRBV7-2,.,TGTGCCAGCAGCAGCTACGGGACTAGCGGGAGGGTTGGCTCCTACGAGCAGTACTTC,CASSSYGTSGRVGSYEQYF
.,TRBJ2-1,TRBV28,.,TGTGCCAGCAGTTTAAATCCAGGAAGCTCCTACAATGAGCAGTTCTTC,CASSLNPGSSYNEQFF
.,TRBJ2-1,TRBV29-1,.,TGCAGCGTCTCCTACCGGGGGGCCTCCTACAATGAGCAGTTCTTC,CSVSYRGASYNEQFF
TRBD1,TRBJ2-7,TRBV7-9,.,TGTGCCAGCAGACCGGGGACAGGGGCATACGAGCAGTACTTC,CASRPGTGAYEQYF
TRBD2,TRBJ2-7,TRBV3-1/TRBV3-2,.,TGTGCCAGCACCCTTAGCGGGAGGGGTACCTACGAGCAGTACTTC,CASTLSGRGTYEQYF
.,TRBJ2-3,TRBV7-3,.,TGTGCCAGCAGCTCCGGGTCACTCACAGATACGCAGTATTTT,CASSSGSLTDTQYF
TRBD1,TRBJ1-3,TRBV28,few,TGTGCCAGCAGTGCAGGGGACAGGGCGCTCTCTGGAAACACCATATATTTT,CASSAGDRALSGNTIYF
TRBD1,TRBJ2-1,TRBV18,.,TGTGCCAGCTCACCACCAATCGGGACAGGGCCCTACAATGAGCAGTTCTTC,CASSPPIGTGPYNEQFF
TRBD1,TRBJ2-7,TRBV7-2,.,TGTGCCAGCAGTTCCCCCGGGACAGGGGTCTACGAGCAGTACTTC,CASSSPGTGVYEQYF
.,TRBJ1-1,TRBV6-5,.,TGTGCCAGCAGTTACTCGCCCACATCGATGAACACTGAAGCTTTCTTT,CASSYSPTSMNTEAFF
.,TRBJ1-2,TRBV24-1,.,TGTGCCACCAGTGATTCAATCTATGGCTACACCTTC,CATSDSIYGYTF
.,TRBJ1-4,TRBV6-1,.,TGTGCCAGCAGTGAAGGAGCAACTAATGAAAAACTGTTTTTT,CASSEGATNEKLFF
.,TRBJ2-3,TRBV5-4,.,TGTGCCAGCAGCCAACAGGGATTCAGCACAGATACGCAGTATTTT,CASSQQGFSTDTQYF
.,TRBJ1-4,TRBV20-1,.,TGCAGTGCTAGTTCGGGGGTGAGGACTAATGAAAAACTGTTTTTT,CSASSGVRTNEKLFF
.,TRBJ2-2,TRBV27,.,TGTGCCAGCAGTTCAACAGGGAGCGGGGAGCTGTTTTTT,CASSSTGSGELFF
.,TRBJ2-1,TRBV19,.,TGTGCCAGTAGATATGGGCTAGCAGGGGATGAGCAGTTCTTC,CASRYGLAGDEQFF
.,TRBJ1-6,TRBV27,.,TGTGCCAGCAGTTTACAAAGGGGCAATTCACCCCTCCACTTT,CASSLQRGNSPLHF
TRBD2,TRBJ2-3,TRBV28,once,TGTGCCAGCATGGGTCGGGGGGGGTATAAAGATACGCAGTATTTT,CASMGRGGYKDTQYF
TRBD1,TRBJ2-2,TRBV9,.,TGTGCCAGCAGCCCCCGACAGGGTACCACCGGGGAGCTGTTTTTT,CASSPRQGTTGELFF
.,TRBJ2-5,TRBV6-5,once,TGTGCCAGCAGGAAGCAGGGGGGCGGGGAGACCCAGTACTTC,CASRKQGGGETQYF
TRBD1,TRBJ1-2,TRBV18,.,TGTGCCAGCTCACCGGACAGGGGGCTGAGTGGCTACACCTTC,CASSPDRGLSGYTF
.,TRBJ2-7,TRBV11-2,once,TGTGCCAGCAGCTTAGCACAGGGAAGCCAATATAACTACGAGCAGTACTTC,CASSLAQGSQYNYEQYF
.,TRBJ1-1,TRBV30,.,TGTGCCTGGAGCAGGGGTGGGAACACTGAAGCTTTCTTT,CAWSRGGNTEAFF
.,TRBJ1-4,TRBV7-6,once,TGTGCCAGCAGCTTACAGGGTTTGGGTGTGGGTGAAAAACTGTTTTTT,CASSLQGLGVGEKLFF
.,TRBJ1-1,TRBV7-9,.,TGTGCCAGCAGCTTTTCAAACACTGAAGCTTTCTTT,CASSFSNTEAFF
TRBD2,TRBJ2-5,TRBV28,.,TGTGCCAGCAGTTTGGGACTAGCGGGAGGAGGAGAGACCCAGTACTTC,CASSLGLAGGGETQYF
.,TRBJ1-1,TRBV7-8,.,TGTGCCGGAGGTGGGGGAGGGGACACTGAAGCTTTCTTT,CAGGGGGDTEAFF
.,TRBJ2-7,TRBV19,.,TGTGCCAGTAGTATCCAGAAAGGGAGCTACGAGCAGTACTTC,CASSIQKGSYEQYF
.,TRBJ2-7,TRBV5-1,.,TGCGCCAGCAGCCTAGGACAGAGCTCCTACGAGCAGTACTTC,CASSLGQSSYEQYF
.,TRBJ1-3,TRBV11-3,.,TGTGCCAGCAGCTTGGGCACAGCTGGAAACACCATATATTTT,CASSLGTAGNTIYF
.,TRBJ2-6,TRBV12-5,few,TGTGCTAGTGGTTTTACAGGGAACCCCACTGGGGCCAACGTCCTGACTTTC,CASGFTGNPTGANVLTF
.,TRBJ2-1,TRBV2,.,TGTGCCAGCAGTGACGGGGTCGATGAGCAGTTCTTC,CASSDGVDEQFF
TRBD1,TRBJ2-5,TRBV29-1,.,TGCAGCGTTGGGACAGGGCAAGAGACCCAGTACTTC,CSVGTGQETQYF
.,TRBJ2-3,TRBV11-2,.,TGTGCCAGCAGCTTAGAACCGACAGGCACAGATACGCAGTATTTT,CASSLEPTGTDTQYF
TRBD2,TRBJ2-1,TRBV27,.,TGTGCCAGCAGTCCGCGAGCGGGAGTCTACAATGAGCAGTTCTTC,CASSPRAGVYNEQFF
TRBD1,TRBJ1-2,TRBV11-2,.,TGTGCCAGCGGAGGACAGGGGCAAAACTATGGCTACACCTTC,CASGGQGQNYGYTF
.,TRBJ2-6,TRBV2,.,TGTGCCAGCAGGGAAACTGACTCTGGGGCCAACGTCCTGACTTTC,CASRETDSGANVLTF
.,TRBJ2-5,TRBV5-4,.,TGTGCCAGCAGCTTGGATGGAGGGAGCCAAGAGACCCAGTACTTC,CASSLDGGSQETQYF
TRBD1,TRBJ2-7,TRBV14,.,TGTGCCAGCAGCCAGGCTATGACAGGGTTGGGTACCCGCGAGCAGTACTTC,CASSQAMTGLGTREQYF
.,TRBJ2-1,TRBV4-1,.,TGCGCCAGCAGCCAAGATCGGGAGACTACCTACAATGAGCAGTTCTTC,CASSQDRETTYNEQFF
TRBD2,TRBJ2-3,TRBV7-2,.,TGTGCCAGCAGCGAAGTGACTAGCGGGATCACAGATACGCAGTATTTT,CASSEVTSGITDTQYF
.,TRBJ1-2,TRBV3-1/TRBV3-2,.,TGTGCCAGCAGCCCCCCGCTTTGGGCCTATGGCTACACCTTC,CASSPPLWAYGYTF
TRBD1,TRBJ1-2,TRBV28,few,TGTGCCAGCAGTTTCCAGGGGGATGGCTACACCTTC,CASSFQGDGYTF
.,TRBJ2-3,TRBV27,few,TGTGCCAGCAGTTTAGGGGGACTGTCCACAGATACGCAGTATTTT,CASSLGGLSTDTQYF
.,TRBJ1-2,TRBV5-4,.,TGTGCCAGCAGCCCGGACACGAAAGAAACCTATGGCTACACCTTC,CASSPDTKETYGYTF
TRBD1,TRBJ1-1,TRBV19,once,TGTGCCAGTAAAGACAGGGGGACTGAAGCTTTCTTT,CASKDRGTEAFF
TRBD1,TRBJ1-1,TRBV27,.,TGTGCCAGCAGTTTACTAAGCCTAGGGGGCGATAGTGGGACTGAAGCTTTCTTT,CASSLLSLGGDSGTEAFF
TRBD1,TRBJ1-1,TRBV2,.,TGTGCCAGCTCCTTTAGAGCAGCTAGGACAGGTATTAGTGAAGCTTTCTTT,CASSFRAARTGISEAFF
TRBD2,TRBJ2-1,TRBV18,.,TGTGCCAGCTCACCGGCGTTAGCGGGAGACAATGAGCAGTTCTTC,CASSPALAGDNEQFF
TRBD1,TRBJ2-1,TRBV6-6,.,TGTGCCAGCAGCAGCGGGACAGGGGTACCTTACAATGAGCAGTTCTTC,CASSSGTGVPYNEQFF